This entry concerns a single T cell receptor (beta chain). What it binds is not known. The data belong to a study of T cell responses to AZD1222 COVID-19 vaccine. Study-wide findings and caveats: Across the whole spike, CD4 TCRs peaked at regions 160-218 and 743-854.

TCRdb's copy holds only in-frame clones and misses some; the assay was immunoSEQ multiplex PCR. This sample has some 150,000 clones, with 91% found just once. CDR1 and CDR2 (germline): LNHDA, SQIVND (reference sequence). The CDR3 is 16 residues long. V was clipped by 5 bases and J by 7 bases; unmatched bases: 9. The chain links TRBV19 to TRBJ2-7; 15 nucleotides align to TRBD2. The sample here was peripheral blood, taken on day 0 of AZD1222 vaccination. This clonotype was sampled from an adult in good health. The CDR3 region has the DNA TGTGCCAGTAGTGGATGGACTAGCGGGAGGGCCCGGGAGCAGTACTTC. Encoded protein: CASSGWTSGRAREQYF.